This TCR beta chain was obtained from a study of T cell responses to AZD1222 COVID-19 vaccine. The CDR3 sequence is 14 residues long. The V and J ends lost 5 bases and 1 base respectively, with 12 bases between them. Germline values: CDR1 SGHVS, CDR2 FQNEAQ. The table came from immunoSEQ multiplex PCR; TCRdb's copy has only in-frame clones and leaves some out. This table holds about 140,000 clones, more than 70% found once. This clone was seen more than once but under ten times. The clonotype comes from an adult in good health. The chain has TRBV7-8 and TRBJ2-7; D is unclear. The material was peripheral blood, obtained on day 0 of AZD1222 vaccination. The CDR3 DNA sequence: TGTGCCAGCAGCCCTGCCCGGGTATCCTACGAGCAGTACTTC. This translates into CASSPARVSYEQYF.